This T cell receptor (beta chain) is from a study of T cells expressing NK-cell markers. TCRdb reprocessed the 5' RACE reads; each CDR3 protein has one entry and no DNA is given. The sample shows approximately 420,000 distinct CDR3 sequences, and roughly 10% sits with its ten largest clones. Per germline, CDR1 LNHNV and CDR2 YYDKDF (reference sequence). The length of the CDR3 is 16 residues. The TCR sequence derives from a woman between 45 and 65 years old in good health. V gene TRBV15 combines with J gene TRBJ1-5; TCRdb names TRBD1, which stays unverified in the absence of DNA. Sequencing was carried out using blood T cells: a sorted CD56 or NKG2C T cell subset, CD4+ or CD8+ T cells, or bulk PBMC T cells (not recorded which). CDR3 protein: CATSRGMGNGAQPQHF.